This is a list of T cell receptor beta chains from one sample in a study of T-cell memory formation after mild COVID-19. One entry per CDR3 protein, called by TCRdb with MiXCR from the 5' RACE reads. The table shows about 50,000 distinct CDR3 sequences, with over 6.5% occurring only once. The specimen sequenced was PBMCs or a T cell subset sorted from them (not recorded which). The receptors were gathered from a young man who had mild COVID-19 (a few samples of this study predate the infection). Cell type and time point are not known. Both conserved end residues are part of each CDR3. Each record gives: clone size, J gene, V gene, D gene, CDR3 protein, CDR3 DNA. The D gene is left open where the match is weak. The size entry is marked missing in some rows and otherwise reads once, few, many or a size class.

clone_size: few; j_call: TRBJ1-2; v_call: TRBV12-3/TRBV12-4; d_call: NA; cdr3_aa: CASSLTLLGGYTF; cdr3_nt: TGTGCCAGCAGCCTGACCCTCCTCGGGGGCTACACCTTC
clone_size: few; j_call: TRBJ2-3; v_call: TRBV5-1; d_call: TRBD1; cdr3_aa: CASSLFTGGSTDTQYF; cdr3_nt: TGCGCCAGCAGCTTGTTTACAGGGGGGTCCACAGATACGCAGTATTTT
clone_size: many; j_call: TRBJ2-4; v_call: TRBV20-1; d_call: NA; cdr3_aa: CSARDLPRNIQYF; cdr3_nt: TGCAGTGCTAGAGATCTGCCGCGAAACATTCAGTACTTC
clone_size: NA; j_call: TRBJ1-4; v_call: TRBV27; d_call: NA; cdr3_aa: CASSPATGVGEKLFF; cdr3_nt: TGTGCCAGCAGTCCCGCGACGGGGGTGGGTGAAAAACTGTTTTTT
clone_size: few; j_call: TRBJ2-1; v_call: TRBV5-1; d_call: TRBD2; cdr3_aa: CASSHHSGGASLGQFF; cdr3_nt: TGCGCCAGCAGCCACCATAGCGGGGGGGCCAGTTTGGGGCAGTTCTTC
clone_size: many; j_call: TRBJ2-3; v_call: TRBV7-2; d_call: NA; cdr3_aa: CASSLVGGAPDTQYF; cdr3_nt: TGTGCCAGCAGCCTAGTGGGGGGGGCCCCAGATACGCAGTATTTT
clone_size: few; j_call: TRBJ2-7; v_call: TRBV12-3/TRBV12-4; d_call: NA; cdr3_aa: CASSLVGTYEQYF; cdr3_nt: TGTGCCAGCAGTTTAGTCGGGACCTACGAGCAGTACTTC
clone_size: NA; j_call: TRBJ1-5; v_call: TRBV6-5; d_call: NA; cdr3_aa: CASSYLGQPQHF; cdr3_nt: TGTGCCAGCAGTTACCTCGGTCAGCCCCAGCATTTT
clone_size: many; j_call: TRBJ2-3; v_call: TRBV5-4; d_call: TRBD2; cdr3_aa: CASSSGVAGGRKDTQYF; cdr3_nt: TGTGCCAGCAGCTCCGGGGTAGCGGGGGGGCGAAAAGATACGCAGTATTTT
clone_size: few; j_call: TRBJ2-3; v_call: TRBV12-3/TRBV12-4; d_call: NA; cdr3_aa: CASSLGPSTDTQYF; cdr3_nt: TGTGCCAGCAGTTTAGGGCCTAGCACAGATACGCAGTATTTT
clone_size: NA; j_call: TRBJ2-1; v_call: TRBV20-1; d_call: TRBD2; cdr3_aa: CSAKAGAYNEQFF; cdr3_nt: TGCAGTGCTAAAGCGGGGGCCTACAATGAGCAGTTCTTC
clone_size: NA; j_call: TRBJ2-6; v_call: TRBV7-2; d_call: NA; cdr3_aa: CASSSADTGANVLTF; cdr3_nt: TGTGCCAGCAGCTCCGCAGACACTGGGGCCAACGTCCTGACTTTC
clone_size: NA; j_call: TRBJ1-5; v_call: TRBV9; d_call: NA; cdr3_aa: CASSAGKGGFAGPQHF; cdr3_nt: TGTGCCAGCAGCGCTGGAAAGGGGGGGTTCGCAGGGCCCCAGCATTTT
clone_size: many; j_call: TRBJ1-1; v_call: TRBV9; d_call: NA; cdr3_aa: CASSVVEVETEAFF; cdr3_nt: TGTGCCAGCAGCGTAGTCGAGGTAGAGACTGAAGCTTTCTTT